This T cell receptor (beta chain) originates from a study of blood T cell repertoires in COVID-19. Clones were read by immunoSEQ multiplex PCR, and TCRdb kept only the in-frame ones, dropping some. The sample comprises around 92,000 clones, 75% to 90% of which are singletons, and roughly 5.2% rests with the top ten. This receptor was identified in a woman older than 75 with active COVID-19. Sequenced sample: peripheral blood.

The CDR3 loop reads CASSYRDYEQYF. In DNA, the CDR3 is TGTGCCAGCAGTTACAGGGACTACGAGCAGTACTTC. The V gene is TRBV12-3 or TRBV12-4, the J gene TRBJ2-7; tentative D call: TRBD1 (6 bases). CDR3 length: 12 amino acids. Trimming left V 4 bases short and J 3 bases short, with 7 bases between.